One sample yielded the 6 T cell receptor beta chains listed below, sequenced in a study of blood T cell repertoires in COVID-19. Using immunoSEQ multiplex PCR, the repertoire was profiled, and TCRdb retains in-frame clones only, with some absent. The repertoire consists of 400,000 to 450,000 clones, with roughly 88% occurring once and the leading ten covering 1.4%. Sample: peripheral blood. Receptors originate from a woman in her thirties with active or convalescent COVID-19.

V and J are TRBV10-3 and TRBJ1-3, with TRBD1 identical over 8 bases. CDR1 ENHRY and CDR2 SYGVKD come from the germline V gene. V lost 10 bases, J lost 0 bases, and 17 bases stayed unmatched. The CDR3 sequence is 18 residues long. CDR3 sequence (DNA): TGTGCCAGCACGACCCGGGCAGGGGGCCTGGCCTCTGGAAACACCATATATTTT. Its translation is CASTTRAGGLASGNTIYF.

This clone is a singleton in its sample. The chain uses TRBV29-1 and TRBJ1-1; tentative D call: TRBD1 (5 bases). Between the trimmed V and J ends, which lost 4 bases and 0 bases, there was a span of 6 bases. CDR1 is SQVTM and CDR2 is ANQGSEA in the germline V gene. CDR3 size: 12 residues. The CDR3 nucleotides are TGCAGCGTTGGACAGATGAACACTGAAGCTTTCTTT. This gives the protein CSVGQMNTEAFF.

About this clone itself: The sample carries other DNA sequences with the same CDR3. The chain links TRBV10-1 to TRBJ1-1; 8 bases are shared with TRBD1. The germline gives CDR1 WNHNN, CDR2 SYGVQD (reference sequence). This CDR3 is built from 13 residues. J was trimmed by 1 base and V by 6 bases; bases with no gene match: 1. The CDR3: CASSGQGNTEAFF. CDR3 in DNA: TGCGCCAGCAGCGGACAGGGGAACACTGAAGCTTTCTTT.

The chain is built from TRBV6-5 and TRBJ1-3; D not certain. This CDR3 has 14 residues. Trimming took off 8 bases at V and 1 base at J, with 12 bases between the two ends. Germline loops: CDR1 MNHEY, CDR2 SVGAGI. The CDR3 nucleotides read TGTGCCAGCGGAGGTATTAGGTCTGGAAACACCATATATTTT. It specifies CASGGIRSGNTIYF.

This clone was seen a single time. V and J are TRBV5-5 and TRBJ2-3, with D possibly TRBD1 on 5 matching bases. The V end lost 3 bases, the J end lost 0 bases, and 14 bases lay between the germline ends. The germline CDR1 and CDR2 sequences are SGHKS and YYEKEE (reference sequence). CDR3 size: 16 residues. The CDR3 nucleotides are TGTGCCAGCAGCTCAAGTCCCAGGGATAGCACAGATACGCAGTATTTT. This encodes CASSSSPRDSTDTQYF. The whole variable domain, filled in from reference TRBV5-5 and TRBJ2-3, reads DAGVTQSPTHLIKTRGQQVTLRCSPISGHKSVSWYQQVLGQGPQFIFQYYEKEERGRGNFPDRFSARQFPNYSSELNVNALLLGDSALYLCASSSSPRDSTDTQYFGPGTRLTVL.

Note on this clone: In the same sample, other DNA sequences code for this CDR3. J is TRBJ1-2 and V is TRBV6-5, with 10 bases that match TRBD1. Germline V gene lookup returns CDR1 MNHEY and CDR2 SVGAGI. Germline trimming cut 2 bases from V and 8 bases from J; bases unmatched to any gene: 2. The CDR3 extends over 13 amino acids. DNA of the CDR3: TGTGCCAGCAGTTACGGACAGGGGGGCGGCTACACCTTC. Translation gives CASSYGQGGGYTF.